This T cell receptor beta chain came from a study of early T cells in non-severe SARS-CoV-2 infection. Unique molecular identifiers were attached to individual cDNA molecules. TCRdb processed the 5' RACE reads anew with MiXCR; each CDR3 protein has one entry. The sample yields roughly 80,000 distinct CDR3 sequences, over 9% seen once. Trimming removed 10 bases from V and 6 bases from J, with 22 bases in between. From germline, CDR1 is MDHEN and CDR2 SYDVKM. The CDR3 has 14 residues. The chain employs TRBV28 and TRBJ2-7, with D possibly TRBD2 on 6 matching bases. The receptor comes from an adult who was a healthcare worker with PCR-confirmed SARS-CoV-2 infection or an uninfected control (not recorded which). The sequences come from whole blood, collected at baseline. The CDR3 region has the DNA TGTGCCACCCTTGACGACGCGGGAACCGCCGAGCAGTACTTC. It specifies CATLDDAGTAEQYF.